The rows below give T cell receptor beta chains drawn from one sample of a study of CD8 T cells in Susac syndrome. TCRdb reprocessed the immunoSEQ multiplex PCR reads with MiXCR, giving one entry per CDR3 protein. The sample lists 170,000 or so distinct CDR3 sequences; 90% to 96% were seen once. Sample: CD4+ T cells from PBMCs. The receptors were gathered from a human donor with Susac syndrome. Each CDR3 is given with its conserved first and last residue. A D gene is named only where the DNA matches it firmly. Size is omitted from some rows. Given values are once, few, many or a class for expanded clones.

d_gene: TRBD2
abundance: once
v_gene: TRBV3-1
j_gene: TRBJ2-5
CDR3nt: TGTGCCAGCAGCCCGACTAGCCGAGAGACCCAGTACTTC
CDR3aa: CASSPTSRETQYF

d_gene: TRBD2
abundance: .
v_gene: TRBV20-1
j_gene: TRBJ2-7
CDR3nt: TGCAGTGCCAGGACTAGCGGGAGCCACGAGCAGTACTTC
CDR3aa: CSARTSGSHEQYF

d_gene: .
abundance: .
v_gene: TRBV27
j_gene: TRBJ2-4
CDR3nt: TGTGCCAGCAGTTTTTCGGTCAAAAACATTCAGTACTTC
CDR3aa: CASSFSVKNIQYF

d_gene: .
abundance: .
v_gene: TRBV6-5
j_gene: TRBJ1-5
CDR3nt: TGTGCCAGCAGGACTACAGGGAGTAGCAATCAGCCCCAGCATTTT
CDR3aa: CASRTTGSSNQPQHF

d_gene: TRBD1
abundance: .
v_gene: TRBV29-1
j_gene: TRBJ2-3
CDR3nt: TGCAGCGTCACAGGGGGCACAGATACGCAGTATTTT
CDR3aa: CSVTGGTDTQYF

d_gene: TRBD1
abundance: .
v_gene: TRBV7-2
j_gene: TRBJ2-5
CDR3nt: TGTGCCAGCAGCTGGACAGGGGGCCAAGAGACCCAGTACTTC
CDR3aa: CASSWTGGQETQYF

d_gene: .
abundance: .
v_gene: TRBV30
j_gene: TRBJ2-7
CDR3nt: TGTGCCTGGAGCATTGGCACCTACGAGCAGTACTTC
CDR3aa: CAWSIGTYEQYF

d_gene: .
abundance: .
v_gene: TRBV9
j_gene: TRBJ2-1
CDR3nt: TGTGCCAGCAGCGTACTCCTTGTAGCGGTCGACAATGAGCAGTTCTTC
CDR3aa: CASSVLLVAVDNEQFF

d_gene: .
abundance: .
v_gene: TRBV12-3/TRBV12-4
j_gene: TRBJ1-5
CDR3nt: TGTGCCAGCAGTTTCAAAGGAGATCAGCCCCAGCATTTT
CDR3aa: CASSFKGDQPQHF

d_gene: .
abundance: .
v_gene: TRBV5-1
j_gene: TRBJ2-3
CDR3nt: TGCGCCAGCAGCTTGGGGGGGCGCGGAGATACGCAGTATTTT
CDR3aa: CASSLGGRGDTQYF

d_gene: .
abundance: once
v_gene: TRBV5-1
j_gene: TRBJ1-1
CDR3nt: TGCGCCAGCAGCTCGGTGGGGGGGCTGAGCACTGAAGCTTTCTTT
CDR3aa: CASSSVGGLSTEAFF

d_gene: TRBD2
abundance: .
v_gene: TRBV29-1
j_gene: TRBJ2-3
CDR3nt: TGCAGCGTTGATGGACTAGCGGGAGAAGATACGCAGTATTTT
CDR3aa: CSVDGLAGEDTQYF

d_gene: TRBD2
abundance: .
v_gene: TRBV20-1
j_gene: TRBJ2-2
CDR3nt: TGCAGTGCTAGAGGGGCTAGCGGGGCAAACACCGGGGAGCTGTTTTTT
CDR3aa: CSARGASGANTGELFF

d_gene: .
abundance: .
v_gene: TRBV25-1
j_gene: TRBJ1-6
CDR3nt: TGTGCCAGCAGCCTTCATAATTCACCCCTCCACTTT
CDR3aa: CASSLHNSPLHF

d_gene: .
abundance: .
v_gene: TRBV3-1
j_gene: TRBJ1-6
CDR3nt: TGTGCCAGCAGCCAGGGGACAAAGTCACCCCTCCACTTT
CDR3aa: CASSQGTKSPLHF

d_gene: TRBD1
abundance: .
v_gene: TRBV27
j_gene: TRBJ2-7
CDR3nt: TGTGCCAGCAGTCAGAGACCGGGACAGGGGAGCCTCGAGCAGTACTTC
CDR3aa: CASSQRPGQGSLEQYF

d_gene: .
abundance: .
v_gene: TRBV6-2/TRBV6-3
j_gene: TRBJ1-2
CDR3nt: TGTGCCAGCACTGGGACGTCGCTCGCTAACTATGGCTACACCTTC
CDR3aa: CASTGTSLANYGYTF